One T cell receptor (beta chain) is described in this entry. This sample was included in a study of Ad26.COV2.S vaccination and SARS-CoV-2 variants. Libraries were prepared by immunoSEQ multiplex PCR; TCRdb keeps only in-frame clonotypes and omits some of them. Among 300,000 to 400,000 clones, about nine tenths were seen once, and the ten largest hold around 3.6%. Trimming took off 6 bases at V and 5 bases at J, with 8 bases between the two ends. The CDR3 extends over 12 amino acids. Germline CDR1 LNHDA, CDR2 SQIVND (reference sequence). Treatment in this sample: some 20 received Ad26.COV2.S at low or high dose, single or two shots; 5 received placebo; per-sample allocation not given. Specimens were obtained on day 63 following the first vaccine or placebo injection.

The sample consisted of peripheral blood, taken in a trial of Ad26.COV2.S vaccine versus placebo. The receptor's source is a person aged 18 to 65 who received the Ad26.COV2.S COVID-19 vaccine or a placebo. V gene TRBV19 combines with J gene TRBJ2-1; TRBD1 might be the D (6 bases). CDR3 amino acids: CASSDRNNEQFF. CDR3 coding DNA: TGTGCCAGTAGCGACAGGAACAATGAGCAGTTCTTC. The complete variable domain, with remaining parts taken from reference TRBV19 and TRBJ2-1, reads DGGITQSPKYLFRKEGQNVTLSCEQNLNHDAMYWYRQDPGQGLRLIYYSQIVNDFQKGDIAEGYSVSREKKESFPLTVTSAQKNPTAFYLCASSDRNNEQFFGPGTRLTVL.